These 7 T cell receptor beta chains were all obtained from the same sample, sequenced in a study of memory CD4+ T cells and cytomegalovirus serostatus. The sort gate was single viable CD3+CD4+CD8-CD45RO+ cells for memory CD4+ T cells. The assay was immunoSEQ multiplex PCR, and TCRdb's table has in-frame clones only and misses some. This table holds about 82,000 clones, 80% found once. The material sequenced was memory CD4+ T cells from blood. These receptors all come from an adult in good health and CMV-seronegative.

V and J are TRBV6-6 and TRBJ1-3; TRBD1 matches 9 bases. V lost 2 bases, J lost 7 bases, and 6 bases stayed unmatched. The germline V gene has CDR1 MNHNY and CDR2 SVGAGI (reference sequence). This CDR3 has 15 residues. CDR3 loop: CASSYPGQGKNTIYF. The CDR3 bases are TGTGCCAGCAGTTACCCTGGACAGGGGAAGAACACCATATATTTT.

This chain connects TRBV5-8 to TRBJ2-7; 8 nucleotides line up with TRBD1. CDR1 and CDR2 (germline): SGHTS, YDEGEE. J was trimmed by 0 bases and V by 0 bases; bases with no gene match: 2. The CDR3 runs to 15 residues. The CDR3 is CASSLDTGGSYEQYF. The CDR3 bases are TGTGCCAGCAGCTTGGATACAGGGGGCTCCTACGAGCAGTACTTC.

The rearrangement uses TRBV7-3 and TRBJ1-1; TRBD1 is a possible D gene (6 bases). With 5 bases removed from V and 7 bases from J, the gap between germline ends came to 11 bases. The CDR3 extends over 12 amino acids. Germline lookup yields CDR1 SGHTA and CDR2 FQGTGA. The CDR3 region has the DNA TGTGCCAGCAGCGCGACAGGACTTGAAGCTTTCTTT. It codes for CASSATGLEAFF. The full variable domain, its missing parts supplied by reference TRBV7-3 and TRBJ1-1, is GAGVSQTPSNKVTEKGKYVELRCDPISGHTALYWYRQSLGQGPEFLIYFQGTGAADDSGLPNDRFFAVRPEGSVSTLKIQRTERGDSAVYLCASSATGLEAFFGQGTRLTVV.

The rearrangement joins TRBV28 to TRBJ1-2, with 7 bases matching TRBD1. The CDR3 has 15 amino acids. The V gene's germline CDR1 is MDHEN and CDR2 SYDVKM. Losses at the gene ends were 5 bases for V and 4 bases for J; bases not matched to a gene: 10. The CDR3 DNA follows: TGTGCCAGCAGTGCGGGACAGCTCGCGGGCTATGGCTACACCTTC. Protein sequence: CASSAGQLAGYGYTF.

This clone was recorded a few times. This chain uses TRBV7-9 with TRBJ1-4, with D tentatively TRBD1 (5 bases). Germline assignment: CDR1 SEHNR and CDR2 FQNEAQ (reference sequence). This CDR3 is built from 15 residues. The V end lost 5 bases, the J end lost 6 bases, and 16 bases lay between the germline ends. CDR3 sequence (DNA): TGTGCCAGCAGCCCGGTCCCAGGGAGGGATGAAAAACTGTTTTTT. Amino acids: CASSPVPGRDEKLFF. Full variable domain (rest looked up from reference TRBV7-9 and TRBJ1-4): DTGVSQNPRHKITKRGQNVTFRCDPISEHNRLYWYRQTLGQGPEFLTYFQNEAQLEKSRLLSDRFSAERPKGSFSTLEIQRTEQGDSAMYLCASSPVPGRDEKLFFGSGTQLSVL.

The chain carries TRBV7-8 and TRBJ2-3; D perhaps matches TRBD1 (6 bases). Germline V gene data show CDR1 as SGHVS and CDR2 as FQNEAQ. CDR3 length: 14 amino acids. The germline V and J ends were trimmed by 2 bases and 2 bases, with 8 bases remaining between them. CDR3 sequence: CASSLRQVTDTQYF. In DNA form, the CDR3 reads TGTGCCAGCAGCTTACGACAGGTCACAGATACGCAGTATTTT.

The V and J genes are TRBV7-6 and TRBJ1-1; D gene uncertain. Per the germline V gene, CDR1 is SGHVS and CDR2 is FNYEAQ. This CDR3 contains 17 residues. Trimming pared 2 bases from V and 3 bases from J, leaving 19 bases between. The CDR3 nucleotides are TGTGCCAGCAGCTTACTATTTTCGGACGCGAAGGACACTGAAGCTTTCTTT. This sequence encodes CASSLLFSDAKDTEAFF. The full variable domain, rest sourced from reference TRBV7-6 and TRBJ1-1, is GAGVSQSPRYKVTKRGQDVALRCDPISGHVSLYWYRQALGQGPEFLTYFNYEAQQDKSGLPNDRFSAERPEGSISTLTIQRTEQRDSAMYRCASSLLFSDAKDTEAFFGQGTRLTVV.